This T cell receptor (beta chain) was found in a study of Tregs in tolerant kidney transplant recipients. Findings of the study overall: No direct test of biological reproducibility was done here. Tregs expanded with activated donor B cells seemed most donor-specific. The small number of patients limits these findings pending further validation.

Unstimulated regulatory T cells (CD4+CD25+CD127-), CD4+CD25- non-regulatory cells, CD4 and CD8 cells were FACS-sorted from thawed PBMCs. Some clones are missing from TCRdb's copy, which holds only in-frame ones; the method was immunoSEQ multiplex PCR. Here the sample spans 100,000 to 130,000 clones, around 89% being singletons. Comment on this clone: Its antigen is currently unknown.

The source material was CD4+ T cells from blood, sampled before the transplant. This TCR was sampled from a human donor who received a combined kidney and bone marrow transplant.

As DNA, the CDR3 is TGTGCCAGCAGCGTCGGGGTCCGGGAGCCGTCCTACGAGCAGTACTTC. Translating it yields CASSVGVREPSYEQYF. The chain carries TRBV9 and TRBJ2-7; a weak D match, TRBD2 (6 bases). Germline values: CDR1 SGDLS, CDR2 YYNGEE. There are 16 residues in the CDR3. V was shortened by 2 bases and J by 1 base, with 16 bases between the two germline ends. The whole variable domain, filled in from reference TRBV9 and TRBJ2-7, reads DSGVTQTPKHLITATGQRVTLRCSPRSGDLSVYWYQQSLDQGLQFLIQYYNGEERAKGNILERFSAQQFPDLHSELNLSSLELGDSALYFCASSVGVREPSYEQYFGPGTRLTVT.